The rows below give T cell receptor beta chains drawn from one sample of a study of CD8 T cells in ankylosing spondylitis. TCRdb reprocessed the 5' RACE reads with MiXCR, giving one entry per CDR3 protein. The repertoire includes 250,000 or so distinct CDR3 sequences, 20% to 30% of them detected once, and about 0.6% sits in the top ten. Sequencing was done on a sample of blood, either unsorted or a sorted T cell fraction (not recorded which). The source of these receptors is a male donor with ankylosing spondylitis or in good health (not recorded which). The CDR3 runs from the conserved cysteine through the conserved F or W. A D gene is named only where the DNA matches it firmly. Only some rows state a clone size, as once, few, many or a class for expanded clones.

CSAIAGTGGDSPLHF	TGCAGTGCTATCGCCGGGACAGGGGGAGATTCACCCCTCCACTTT	TRBD1	15	TRBJ1-6	-	TRBV20-1
CASSQGSYNEQFF	TGTGCCAGCAGCCAAGGGTCCTACAATGAGCAGTTCTTC	-	13	TRBJ2-1	-	TRBV14
CAIEADRDSPNYGYTF	TGTGCCATCGAGGCCGACCGGGACAGCCCTAACTATGGCTACACCTTC	TRBD1	16	TRBJ1-2	-	TRBV10-3
CATSIGETQYF	TGTGCCACCAGCATAGGAGAGACCCAGTACTTC	-	11	TRBJ2-5	-	TRBV15
CSASPPSGGADEQYF	TGCAGTGCTAGCCCCCCTAGCGGGGGGGCTGACGAGCAGTACTTC	TRBD2	15	TRBJ2-7	-	TRBV20-1
CSAEGLAGGGTDTQYF	TGCAGTGCTGAGGGACTAGCGGGGGGTGGGACAGATACGCAGTATTTT	TRBD2	16	TRBJ2-3	-	TRBV20-1
CASSPLGPGDTQYF	TGTGCCAGCAGCCCCCTAGGCCCCGGAGATACGCAGTATTTT	-	14	TRBJ2-3	few	TRBV7-2
CASSEAPGPDTQYF	TGTGCCAGCAGTGAAGCGCCGGGCCCAGATACGCAGTATTTT	-	14	TRBJ2-3	-	TRBV2
CAISEAKGAGYEQYF	TGTGCCATCAGTGAAGCGAAGGGAGCGGGCTACGAGCAGTACTTC	-	15	TRBJ2-7	few	TRBV10-3
CASSPTEGQGRSYEQYF	TGTGCCAGCAGCCCAACCGAAGGACAGGGGAGGTCCTACGAGCAGTACTTC	TRBD1	17	TRBJ2-7	-	TRBV6-1